The clone carrying this T cell receptor (beta chain) has only a few counts. What it recognizes is unknown. These data belong to a study of T cell responses to AZD1222 COVID-19 vaccine. The study, taken as a whole, reports: Dominant at 160-218 and 743-854, vaccine-associated CD4 TCRs also spanned spike. Mostly white British, mostly female donors; authors suggested clonal diversity may be underestimated. Only 5 to 7 AZD1222 recipients tested seropositive at baseline.

This table comes from immunoSEQ multiplex PCR, and its TCRdb copy is limited to in-frame clones, with some not included. The data hold some 150,000 clones, with more than 75% observed a single time. The sequencing here drew on peripheral blood, taken on day 0 of MenACWY control vaccination. This receptor was obtained from an adult in good health.

CDR3 sequence reads: CASSLRGGVADTQYF. DNA for the CDR3: TGTGCCAGCAGCTTACGGGGAGGTGTGGCAGATACGCAGTATTTT. The chain links TRBV11-3 to TRBJ2-3, with D possibly being TRBD2 (6 bases). The CDR3 length is 15 residues. Per germline, CDR1 SGHNT and CDR2 YENEEA. The V end lost 2 bases, the J end lost 4 bases, and 13 bases lay between the germline ends.